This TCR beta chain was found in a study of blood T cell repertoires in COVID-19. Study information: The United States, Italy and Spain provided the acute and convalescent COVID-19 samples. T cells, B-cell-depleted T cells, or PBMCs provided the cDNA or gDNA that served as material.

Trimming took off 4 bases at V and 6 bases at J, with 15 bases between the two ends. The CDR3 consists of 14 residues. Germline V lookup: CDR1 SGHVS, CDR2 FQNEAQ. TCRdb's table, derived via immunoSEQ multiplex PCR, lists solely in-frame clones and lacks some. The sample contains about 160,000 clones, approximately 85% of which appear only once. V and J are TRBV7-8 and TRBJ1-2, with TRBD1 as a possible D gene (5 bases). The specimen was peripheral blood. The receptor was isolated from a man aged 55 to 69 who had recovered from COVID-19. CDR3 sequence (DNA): TGTGCCAGCAGCTCACATCAGGGACTCGATGGCTACACCTTC. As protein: CASSSHQGLDGYTF.